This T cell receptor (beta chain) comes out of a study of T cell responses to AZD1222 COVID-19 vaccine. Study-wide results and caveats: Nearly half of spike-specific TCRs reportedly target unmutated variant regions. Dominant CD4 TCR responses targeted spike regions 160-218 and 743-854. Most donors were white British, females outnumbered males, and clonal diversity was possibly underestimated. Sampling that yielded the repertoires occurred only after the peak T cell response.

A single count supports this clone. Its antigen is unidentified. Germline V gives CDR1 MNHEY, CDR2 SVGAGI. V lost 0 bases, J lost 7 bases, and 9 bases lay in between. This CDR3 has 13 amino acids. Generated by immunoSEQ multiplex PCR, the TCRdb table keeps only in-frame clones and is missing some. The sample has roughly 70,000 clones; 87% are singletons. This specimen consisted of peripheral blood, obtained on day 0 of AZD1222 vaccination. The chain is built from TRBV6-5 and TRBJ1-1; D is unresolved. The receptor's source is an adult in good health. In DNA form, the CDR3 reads TGTGCCAGCAGTTACTCCGGAGGCCTTGAAGCTTTCTTT. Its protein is CASSYSGGLEAFF.